One sample yielded the 27 T cell receptor beta chains listed below, sequenced in a study of T cells after yellow fever vaccination. TCRdb analysed the 5' RACE reads with MiXCR anew, one entry per CDR3 protein. Of around 340,000 distinct CDR3 sequences in the sample, 8.7% were seen once. Sequenced material: PBMCs, taken on the day of the first yellow fever vaccination. These TCRs come from a young man who received the YFV17D yellow fever vaccine.

The CDR3 loop reads CSARGVGLANEQFF. The CDR3, as DNA: TGCAGTGCTAGAGGGGTGGGACTAGCGAATGAGCAGTTCTTC. This rearrangement joins TRBV20-1 to TRBJ2-1, with 10 nucleotides matching TRBD2. CDR3 size: 14 residues. V was clipped by 1 base and J by 7 bases; unmatched bases: 4. The V gene's germline CDR1 is DFQATT and CDR2 SNEGSKA (reference sequence).

This clonotype has only a few counts. This chain links TRBV20-1 with TRBJ2-2; a possible D gene is TRBD2 (5 bases). V gave up 5 bases and J gave up 0 bases, with 13 bases separating them. The germline V gene encodes CDR1 DFQATT and CDR2 SNEGSKA (reference sequence). The length of the CDR3 is 15 residues. CDR3 sequence reads: CSAGLARANTGELFF. CDR3 DNA sequence: TGCAGTGCTGGTTTAGCGCGCGCGAACACCGGGGAGCTGTTTTTT.

The rearrangement links TRBV4-3 to TRBJ2-5; 12 nucleotides agree with TRBD2. The CDR3 runs 17 residues. CDR1 LGHNA and CDR2 YSLEER come from the germline V gene. Trimming at V came to 0 bases and at J to 5 bases, leaving 7 bases not matched to a gene. CDR3 sequence reads: CASSQDASGGAGETQYF. CDR3 DNA: TGCGCCAGCAGCCAAGATGCTAGCGGGGGGGCAGGCGAGACCCAGTACTTC.

There are a few counts of this clonotype. The V gene is TRBV5-1, the J gene TRBJ1-4; D remains ambiguous. The V gene's germline CDR1 is SGHRS and CDR2 YFSETQ. With 5 bases removed from V and 8 bases from J, the gap between germline ends came to 13 bases. The CDR3 runs 13 residues. CDR3 protein: CASRLQNSEKLFF. In DNA, the CDR3 is TGCGCCAGCAGGTTGCAGAACTCGGAAAAACTGTTTTTT.

This clonotype was detected a few times. J is TRBJ1-6 and V is TRBV7-2; D is unclear. The CDR3 spans 18 residues. V was shortened by 0 bases and J by 6 bases, with 18 bases between the two germline ends. Germline CDR1 and CDR2: SGHTA and FQGNSA. CDR3 sequence (DNA): TGTGCCAGCAGCTTAGCCGTCGGCAAAATACGACCTAATTCACCCCTCCACTTT. Translated: CASSLAVGKIRPNSPLHF.

This clonotype was observed a handful of times. The chain uses TRBV7-9 and TRBJ2-5, with 8 bases matching TRBD1. V was pared by 5 bases and J by 5 bases, with 7 bases of the junction left unmatched. Germline values: CDR1 SEHNR, CDR2 FQNEAQ (reference sequence). The CDR3 sequence is 14 residues long. CDR3 sequence reads: CASSGDRGKETQYF. CDR3 nucleotide sequence: TGTGCCAGCAGCGGCGACAGGGGCAAGGAGACCCAGTACTTC.

This clonotype came up a few times. The rearrangement joins TRBV7-9 to TRBJ1-6, with D possibly being TRBD1 (6 bases). The V end lost 5 bases, the J end lost 7 bases, and 18 bases lay between the germline ends. Germline V gives CDR1 SEHNR, CDR2 FQNEAQ (reference sequence). The CDR3 extends over 16 amino acids. CDR3 loop: CASSTSGGRWNSPLHF. CDR3 DNA sequence: TGTGCCAGCAGCACATCGGGGGGGCGCTGGAATTCACCCCTCCACTTT.

This clonotype was seen a few times. The rearrangement links TRBV29-1 to TRBJ1-1, with a possible D match to TRBD1 (5 bases). Germline CDR1 and CDR2: SQVTM and ANQGSEA. V dropped 5 bases and J dropped 5 bases, with 18 bases sitting between them. The CDR3 is 14 residues long. The CDR3 loop reads CSVRKQGNPTEAFF. CDR3 bases: TGCAGCGTTCGAAAGCAGGGCAACCCTACTGAAGCTTTCTTT.

This chain connects TRBV5-1 to TRBJ2-5; 7 positions match TRBD2. J was trimmed by 5 bases and V by 0 bases; bases with no gene match: 7. CDR3 length: 15 residues. Germline loops: CDR1 SGHRS, CDR2 YFSETQ. The CDR3 region is CASSLGGVAGETQYF. The CDR3 coding sequence is TGCGCCAGCAGCTTGGGCGGGGTAGCGGGTGAGACCCAGTACTTC.

The rearrangement uses TRBV7-2 and TRBJ1-3; weak D call: TRBD1 (5 bases). The V gene's germline CDR1 is SGHTA and CDR2 FQGNSA. V lost 4 bases and J lost 2, with 9 bases in between. This CDR3 is built from 14 residues. The CDR3 reads CASSSWTTGNTIYF. Here the CDR3 DNA reads TGTGCCAGCAGCTCCTGGACAACTGGAAACACCATATATTTT.

The chain recombines TRBV27 with TRBJ2-1; D gene uncertain. The CDR3 spans 17 residues. Germline-derived CDR1 and CDR2 are MNHEY and SMNVEV (reference sequence). V dropped 5 bases and J dropped 0 bases, with 17 bases sitting between them. CDR3 in DNA: TGTGCCAGCAGTCTCATCAGTCCGAGGAGCTCCTACAATGAGCAGTTCTTC. Its protein is CASSLISPRSSYNEQFF.

This sequence joins TRBV18 and TRBJ2-7, with TRBD1 matching 7 bases. Germline CDR1 KGHSH, CDR2 LQKENI. The CDR3 consists of 17 residues. The J segment lost 3 bases and the V segment lost 1 base, leaving 12 bases of the junction unmatched. In DNA, the CDR3 is TGTGCCAGCTCACCACGGGTTAATCGACAGGGCTACTACGAGCAGTACTTC. Amino acid sequence: CASSPRVNRQGYYEQYF.

The chain combines TRBV7-9 with TRBJ2-1; D call uncertain. The CDR3 contains 13 residues. Trimming took 0 bases from V and 9 from J, leaving 9 bases between them. CDR1 and CDR2 (germline): SEHNR, FQNEAQ (reference sequence). CDR3 in amino acids: CASSLAREGEQFF. The CDR3 DNA reads TGTGCCAGCAGCTTAGCTAGGGAAGGTGAGCAGTTCTTC. Combining the CDR3 with reference TRBV7-9 and TRBJ2-1 gives the whole variable domain DTGVSQNPRHKITKRGQNVTFRCDPISEHNRLYWYRQTLGQGPEFLTYFQNEAQLEKSRLLSDRFSAERPKGSFSTLEIQRTEQGDSAMYLCASSLAREGEQFFGPGTRLTVL.

This clonotype was seen more than once but under ten times. This chain links TRBV5-6 with TRBJ1-2, with D unclear. V was shortened by 2 bases and J by 4 bases, with 9 bases between the two germline ends. Germline-derived CDR1 and CDR2 are SGHDT and YYEEEE. The CDR3 totals 13 residues. CDR3 amino acids: CASSFQTIYGYTF. CDR3 bases: TGTGCCAGCAGCTTTCAGACGATCTATGGCTACACCTTC.

The chain is built from TRBV30 and TRBJ1-2, with D hard to call. V lost 3 bases, J lost 5 bases, and 4 bases lay in between. Germline V lookup: CDR1 GTSNPN, CDR2 SVGIG (reference sequence). The length of the CDR3 is 10 residues. CDR3 amino acids: CAWREYGYTF. CDR3 coding DNA: TGTGCCTGGAGGGAATATGGCTACACCTTC.

The rearrangement uses TRBV29-1 and TRBJ1-2, with no clear D. Germline CDR1 and CDR2: SQVTM and ANQGSEA. V lost 7 bases and J 1 base, leaving 19 bases between the germline ends. The CDR3 is 15 amino acids. The CDR3 protein is CSAHHEGASNYGYTF. As DNA, the CDR3 is TGCAGCGCTCACCACGAGGGAGCGAGTAACTATGGCTACACCTTC. Looking up the rest from reference TRBV29-1 and TRBJ1-2 gives the full variable domain: SAVISQKPSRDICQRGTSLTIQCQVDSQVTMMFWYRQQPGQSLTLIATANQGSEATYESGFVIDKFPISRPNLTFSTLTVSNMSPEDSSIYLCSAHHEGASNYGYTFGSGTRLTVV.

There are a few counts of this clonotype. The chain has TRBV27 and TRBJ1-3, with 10 nucleotides matching TRBD1. The CDR3 has 15 amino acids. CDR1 is MNHEY and CDR2 is SMNVEV in the germline V gene (reference sequence). With V trimmed by 5 bases and J by 4 bases, 5 bases remained unmatched. The DNA of the CDR3 is TGTGCCAGCAGTCGGGACAGGGGAGAAGGAAACACCATATATTTT. It translates to CASSRDRGEGNTIYF.

This clonotype was counted at least ten times. The chain links TRBV5-1 to TRBJ2-5, with 9 bases that match TRBD1. V lost 4 bases, J lost 5 bases, and 9 bases stayed unmatched. The CDR3 loop spans 15 amino acids. CDR1 SGHRS and CDR2 YFSETQ come from the germline V gene. CDR3 sequence reads: CASSQGGQGYETQYF. CDR3 in DNA: TGCGCCAGCAGCCAAGGAGGACAGGGGTACGAGACCCAGTACTTC.

This clonotype came up a few times. The chain couples TRBV3-1 to TRBJ2-7, with D perhaps TRBD1 (6 bases). The CDR3 runs 14 residues. Germline assignment: CDR1 LGHDT and CDR2 YNNKEL (reference sequence). Trimming left V 0 bases short and J 7 bases short, with 13 bases between. The DNA for the CDR3 is TGTGCCAGCAGCCAAGAGACAGGTCTACTAGAGCAGTACTTC. Encoded protein: CASSQETGLLEQYF.

V gene TRBV27 combines with J gene TRBJ1-5; no definite D call. Germline V CDR1 and CDR2: MNHEY, SMNVEV (reference sequence). Trimming stripped 4 bases from V and 11 bases from J, with 15 bases between. This CDR3 is 13 amino acids long. The CDR3 nucleotides are TGTGCCAGCAGTTGGTCCCACGGAGGATCCCAGCATTTT. As protein: CASSWSHGGSQHF.

In this sample, this clonotype turned up a few times. The J gene is TRBJ2-1, the V gene TRBV7-3; D is unclear. CDR1 SGHTA and CDR2 FQGTGA come from the germline V gene. The CDR3 extends over 16 amino acids. The germline V and J ends were trimmed by 1 base and 0 bases, with 10 bases remaining between them. The CDR3 DNA sequence: TGTGCCAGCAGCTTAAAGGCTGCCAGCTCCTACAATGAGCAGTTCTTC. Its translation is CASSLKAASSYNEQFF.

In regard to this clonotype: At one end, the junction sequence differs from germline, possibly due to a read error. The chain combines TRBV12-3 or TRBV12-4 with TRBJ2-5; D may match TRBD1 or TRBD2 (6 bases each). The CDR3 runs 15 residues. The CDR3 loop reads CASSLGRGREETQYF. CDR3 DNA: TGTGCCAGCAGCTTAGGACGGGGGCGAGAGGAGACCCAGTACTTC.

This clonotype has a handful of counts. The chain has TRBV6-1 and TRBJ1-4; D not resolved. From germline, CDR1 is MNHNS and CDR2 SASEGT. V was shortened by 7 bases and J by 4 bases, with 4 bases between the two germline ends. The CDR3 is 11 residues long. CDR3 sequence reads: CASIINEKLFF. CDR3 in DNA: TGTGCCAGCATTATTAATGAAAAACTGTTTTTT.

The V call is TRBV19, the J call TRBJ1-1; perhaps TRBD1 as D (6 bases). The germline V gene has CDR1 LNHDA and CDR2 SQIVND (reference sequence). Trimming cost V 2 bases and J 6 bases, with 19 bases left between them. The CDR3 runs 16 residues. CDR3: CASSIPTGRLNAEAFF. In DNA, the CDR3 is TGTGCCAGTAGTATACCGACAGGCCGACTTAACGCTGAAGCTTTCTTT. The full variable domain, rest sourced from reference TRBV19 and TRBJ1-1, is DGGITQSPKYLFRKEGQNVTLSCEQNLNHDAMYWYRQDPGQGLRLIYYSQIVNDFQKGDIAEGYSVSREKKESFPLTVTSAQKNPTAFYLCASSIPTGRLNAEAFFGQGTRLTVV.

This clonotype was found a few times. The chain is built from TRBV5-1 and TRBJ1-1; a possible D gene is TRBD1 (6 bases). The CDR3 is 14 residues long. Trimming stripped 1 base from V and 4 bases from J, with 11 bases between. CDR1 is SGHRS, CDR2 YFSETQ, per germline. In DNA, the CDR3 is TGCGCCAGCAGCTTGCAGGGGATTGCCACTGAAGCTTTCTTT. Translating gives CASSLQGIATEAFF.

This clonotype was seen at least ten times. The CDR3 sequence: CAISAAENTEAFF. CDR3 bases: TGTGCCATCAGTGCGGCAGAAAACACTGAAGCTTTCTTT. The V and J genes are TRBV10-3 and TRBJ1-1; the D is unclear. Germline-derived CDR1 and CDR2 are ENHRY and SYGVKD. The germline V and J ends were trimmed by 4 bases and 2 bases, with 8 bases remaining between them. There are 13 residues in the CDR3.

As for this clonotype: With a much larger clone just one base away, this may be a read error. The chain employs TRBV4-2 and TRBJ1-5; D is unresolved. Germline-derived CDR1 and CDR2 are LGHNA and YNFKEQ. There are 14 residues in the CDR3. V was shortened by 3 bases and J by 1 base, with 7 bases between the two germline ends. The CDR3 DNA follows: TGTGCCAGCAGCCATGATAGGAGCAATCAGCCCCAGCATTTT. Residues: CASSHDRSNQPQHF.